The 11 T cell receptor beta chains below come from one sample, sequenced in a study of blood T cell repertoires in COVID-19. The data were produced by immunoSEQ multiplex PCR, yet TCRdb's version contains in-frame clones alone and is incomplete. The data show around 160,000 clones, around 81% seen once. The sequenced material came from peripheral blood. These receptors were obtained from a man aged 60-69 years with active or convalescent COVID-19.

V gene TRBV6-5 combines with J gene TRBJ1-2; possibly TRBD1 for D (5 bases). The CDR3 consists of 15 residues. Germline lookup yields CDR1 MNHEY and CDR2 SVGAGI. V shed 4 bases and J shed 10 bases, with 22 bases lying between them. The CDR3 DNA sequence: TGTGCCAGCAGTTCAACAGGAAGGGGCTTTAAGGACTACACCTTC. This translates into CASSSTGRGFKDYTF.

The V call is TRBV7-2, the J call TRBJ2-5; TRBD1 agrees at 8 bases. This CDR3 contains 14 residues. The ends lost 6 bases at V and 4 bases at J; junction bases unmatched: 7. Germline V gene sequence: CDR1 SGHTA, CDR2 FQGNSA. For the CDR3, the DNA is TGTGCCAGCAGTTCCCCAGGGGGCATAGAGACCCAGTACTTC. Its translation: CASSSPGGIETQYF.

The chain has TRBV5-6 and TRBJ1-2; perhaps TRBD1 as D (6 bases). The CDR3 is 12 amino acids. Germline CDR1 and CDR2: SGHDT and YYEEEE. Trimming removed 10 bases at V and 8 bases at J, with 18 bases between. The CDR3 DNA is TGTGCCCCTCGTGGGGGGGCGGAAGGCTACACCTTC. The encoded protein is CAPRGGAEGYTF.

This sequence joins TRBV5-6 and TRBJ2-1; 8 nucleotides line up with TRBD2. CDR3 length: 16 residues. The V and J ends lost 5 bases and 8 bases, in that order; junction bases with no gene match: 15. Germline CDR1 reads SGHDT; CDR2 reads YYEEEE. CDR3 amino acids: CASSLLDGGRSDEQFF. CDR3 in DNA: TGTGCCAGCAGTCTGCTCGATGGCGGGAGGAGCGATGAGCAGTTCTTC.

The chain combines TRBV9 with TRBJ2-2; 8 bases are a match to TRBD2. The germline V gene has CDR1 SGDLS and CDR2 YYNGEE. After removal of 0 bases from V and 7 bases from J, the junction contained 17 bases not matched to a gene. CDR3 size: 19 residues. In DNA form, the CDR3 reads TGTGCCAGCAGCGTAGAACCGGCCCGGGAGGGCAGTAGAGGCGGGGAGCTGTTTTTT. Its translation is CASSVEPAREGSRGGELFF.

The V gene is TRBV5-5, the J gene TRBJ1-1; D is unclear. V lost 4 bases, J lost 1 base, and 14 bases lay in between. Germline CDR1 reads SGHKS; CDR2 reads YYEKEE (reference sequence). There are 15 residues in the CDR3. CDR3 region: CASSPHAVGNTEAFF. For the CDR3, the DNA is TGTGCCAGCAGCCCCCACGCCGTCGGGAACACTGAAGCTTTCTTT.

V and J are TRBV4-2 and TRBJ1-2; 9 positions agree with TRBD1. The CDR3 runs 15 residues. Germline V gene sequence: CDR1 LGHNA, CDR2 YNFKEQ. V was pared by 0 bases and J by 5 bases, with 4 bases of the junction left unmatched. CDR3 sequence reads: CASSQDWDRAYGYTF. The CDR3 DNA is TGTGCCAGCAGCCAAGATTGGGACAGGGCTTATGGCTACACCTTC.

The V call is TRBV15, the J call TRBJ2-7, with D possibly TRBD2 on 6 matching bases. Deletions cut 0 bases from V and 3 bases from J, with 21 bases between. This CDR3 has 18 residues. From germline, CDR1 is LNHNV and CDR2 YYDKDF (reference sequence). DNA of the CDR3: TGTGCCACCAGCAGAGAGGGTCGTAGGGACTCAAGATACTACGAGCAGTACTTC. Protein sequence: CATSREGRRDSRYYEQYF. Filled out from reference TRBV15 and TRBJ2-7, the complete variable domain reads DAMVIQNPRYQVTQFGKPVTLSCSQTLNHNVMYWYQQKSSQAPKLLFHYYDKDFNNEADTPDNFQSRRPNTSFCFLDIRSPGLGDTAMYLCATSREGRRDSRYYEQYFGPGTRLTVT.

Here the CDR3 reads CSGTGTSADTQYF. In DNA, the CDR3 is TGCAGCGGAACCGGGACTAGCGCCGATACGCAGTATTTT. The chain combines TRBV29-1 with TRBJ2-3; TRBD2 aligns across 10 bases. V shed 7 bases and J 6 bases; nucleotides not matched to a gene: 7. This CDR3 has 13 residues. CDR1 is SQVTM and CDR2 is ANQGSEA in the germline V gene.

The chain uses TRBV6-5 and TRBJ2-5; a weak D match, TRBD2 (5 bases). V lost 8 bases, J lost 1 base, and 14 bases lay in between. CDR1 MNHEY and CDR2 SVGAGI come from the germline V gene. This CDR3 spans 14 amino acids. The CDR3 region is CASQERATQETQYF. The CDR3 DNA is TGTGCCAGCCAAGAGAGGGCTACCCAAGAGACCCAGTACTTC.

CDR3 bases: TGTGCCAGCAGACCCAACAGGGGGCAGCGGGAGACCCAGTACTTC. Residues: CASRPNRGQRETQYF. The J gene is TRBJ2-5, the V gene TRBV6-6; 9 bases line up with TRBD1. Trimming took 6 bases from V and 5 from J; bases not matched to a gene: 10. Germline loops: CDR1 MNHNY, CDR2 SVGAGI (reference sequence). This CDR3 is built from 15 residues.